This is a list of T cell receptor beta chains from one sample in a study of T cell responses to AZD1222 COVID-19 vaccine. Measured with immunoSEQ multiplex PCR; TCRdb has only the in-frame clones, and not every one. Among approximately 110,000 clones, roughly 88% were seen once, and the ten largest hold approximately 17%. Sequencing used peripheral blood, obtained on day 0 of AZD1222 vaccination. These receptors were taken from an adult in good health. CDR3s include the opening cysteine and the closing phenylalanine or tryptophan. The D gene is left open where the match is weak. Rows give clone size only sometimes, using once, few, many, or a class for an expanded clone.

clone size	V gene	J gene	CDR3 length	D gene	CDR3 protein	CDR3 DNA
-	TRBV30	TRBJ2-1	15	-	CAWSEQSYSYNEQFF	TGTGCCTGGAGTGAACAGAGTTACTCCTACAATGAGCAGTTCTTC
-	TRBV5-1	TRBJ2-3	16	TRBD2	CASSLVPSGSPDTQYF	TGCGCCAGCAGCTTGGTCCCTAGCGGGAGTCCAGATACGCAGTATTTT
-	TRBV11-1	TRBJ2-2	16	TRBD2	CASSLAVAGVTGELFF	TGTGCCAGCAGCTTAGCGGTTGCGGGAGTTACCGGGGAGCTGTTTTTT
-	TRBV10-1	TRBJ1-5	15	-	CASSGPRDSNQPQHF	TGCGCCAGCAGTGGGCCAAGGGATAGCAATCAGCCCCAGCATTTT
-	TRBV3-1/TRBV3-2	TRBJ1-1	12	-	CASSPFGTEAFF	TGTGCCAGCAGCCCCTTTGGGACTGAAGCTTTCTTT
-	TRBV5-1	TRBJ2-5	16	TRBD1	CASSLGDREVQETQYF	TGCGCCAGCAGCTTGGGGGACAGGGAGGTCCAAGAGACCCAGTACTTC
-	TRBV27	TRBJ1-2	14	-	CASSYGRLNYGYTF	TGTGCCAGCAGTTACGGCAGGCTTAACTATGGCTACACCTTC
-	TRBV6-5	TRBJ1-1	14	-	CASTTGGGGTEAFF	TGTGCCAGCACCACGGGAGGGGGGGGAACTGAAGCTTTCTTT
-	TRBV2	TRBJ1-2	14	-	CASRRTRGHYGYTF	TGTGCCAGCCGAAGAACCAGGGGACACTATGGCTACACCTTC
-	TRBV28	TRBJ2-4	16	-	CASREGGPRGKNIQYF	TGTGCCAGCAGGGAAGGGGGCCCGCGGGGCAAAAACATTCAGTACTTC
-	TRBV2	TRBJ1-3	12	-	CASIKSGNTIYF	TGTGCCAGCATCAAGAGTGGAAACACCATATATTTT
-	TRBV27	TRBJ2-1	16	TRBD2	CASSTLAGGPLNEQFF	TGTGCCAGCAGTACGCTAGCGGGGGGGCCTCTGAATGAGCAGTTCTTC
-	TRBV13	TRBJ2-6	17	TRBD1	CASSHGQGGTGANVLTF	TGTGCCAGCAGCCACGGACAGGGGGGGACTGGGGCCAACGTCCTGACTTTC
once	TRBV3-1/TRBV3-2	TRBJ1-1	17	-	CASSQVVGSLRNTEAFF	TGTGCCAGCAGCCAAGTGGTCGGCAGCCTAAGGAACACTGAAGCTTTCTTT
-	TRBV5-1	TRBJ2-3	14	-	CASSSGLWGGTQYF	TGCGCCAGCAGCTCGGGACTTTGGGGAGGTACGCAGTATTTT
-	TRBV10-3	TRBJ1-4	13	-	CATGGRTNEKLFF	TGTGCCACCGGGGGGAGGACTAATGAAAAACTGTTTTTT
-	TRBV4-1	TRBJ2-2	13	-	CASSQDIPRELFF	TGCGCCAGCAGCCAAGATATACCGCGGGAGCTGTTTTTT
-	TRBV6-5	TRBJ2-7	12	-	CASSSSTYEQYF	TGTGCCAGCAGTTCCTCTACCTACGAGCAGTACTTC
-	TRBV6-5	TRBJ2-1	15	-	CASSQSGLNYNEQFF	TGTGCCAGCAGCCAATCGGGACTCAACTACAATGAGCAGTTCTTC
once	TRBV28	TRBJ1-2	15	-	CASRRPGGSHYGYTF	TGTGCCAGCAGGCGCCCCGGGGGCTCGCACTATGGCTACACCTTC